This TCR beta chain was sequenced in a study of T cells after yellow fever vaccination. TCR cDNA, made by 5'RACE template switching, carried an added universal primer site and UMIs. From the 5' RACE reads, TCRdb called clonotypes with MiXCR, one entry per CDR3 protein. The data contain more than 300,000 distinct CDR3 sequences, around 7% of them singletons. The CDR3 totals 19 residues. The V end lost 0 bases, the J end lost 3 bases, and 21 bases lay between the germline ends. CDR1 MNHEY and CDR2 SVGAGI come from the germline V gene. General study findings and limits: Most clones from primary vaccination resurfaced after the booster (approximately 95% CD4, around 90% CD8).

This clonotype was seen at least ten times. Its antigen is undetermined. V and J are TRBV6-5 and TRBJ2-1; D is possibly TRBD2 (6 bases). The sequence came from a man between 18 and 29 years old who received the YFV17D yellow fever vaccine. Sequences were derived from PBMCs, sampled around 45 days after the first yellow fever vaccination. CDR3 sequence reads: CASSYSMESGKEGYNEQFF. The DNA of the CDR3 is TGTGCCAGCAGTTACTCGATGGAGTCCGGGAAGGAGGGCTACAATGAGCAGTTCTTC.